This is a list of T cell receptor beta chains from one sample in a study of T cell responses to AZD1222 COVID-19 vaccine. The protocol was immunoSEQ multiplex PCR, while the TCRdb copy is restricted to in-frame clones and leaves out a portion. The repertoire holds a few hundred thousand clones, with roughly 93% as singletons. Source: peripheral blood, taken on day 0 of AZD1222 vaccination. The receptors shown here come from an adult in good health. The CDR3 runs from the conserved cysteine through the conserved F or W. Each record gives: clone size, V gene, J gene, D gene, CDR3 DNA, CDR3 protein. The D gene is left open where the match is weak. Some rows have no size entry. The others give once, few or many, or a class for an expanded clone.

.,TRBV7-8,TRBJ1-1,TRBD1,TGTGCCAGCAGCCCCCGGGACAGGGACCAGAACACTGAAGCTTTCTTT,CASSPRDRDQNTEAFF
.,TRBV18,TRBJ2-7,TRBD2,TGTGCCAGCTCTCCCGAGAGCGGGAGTCTTAACGAGCAGTACTTC,CASSPESGSLNEQYF
.,TRBV7-9,TRBJ1-4,.,TGTGCCAGCAGCTCCAGGGCAACTAATGAAAAACTGTTTTTT,CASSSRATNEKLFF
.,TRBV5-1,TRBJ2-7,.,TGCGCCAGCAGCTTGGACCCGACTGCCGGGGGGCTCTACGAGCAGTACTTC,CASSLDPTAGGLYEQYF
.,TRBV3-1/TRBV3-2,TRBJ2-1,TRBD2,TGTGCCAGCAGCCAAGCCCACGGGACTAGCGGTTCCAATGAGCAGTTCTTC,CASSQAHGTSGSNEQFF
.,TRBV2,TRBJ1-6,.,TGTGCCAGCAGTGCAACCGGTTCACCCCTCCACTTT,CASSATGSPLHF
.,TRBV11-1,TRBJ2-7,TRBD1,TGTGCCAGCAGCCGTGGGACAGGGGAAGGGTACGAGCAGTACTTC,CASSRGTGEGYEQYF
.,TRBV19,TRBJ2-7,.,TGTGCCAGTAGTCCCTTCAGCGACTCCTACGAGCAGTACTTC,CASSPFSDSYEQYF
.,TRBV28,TRBJ1-5,TRBD1,TGTGCCAGCAGGTACAGGGGGCTAGTCGAGCCCCAGCATTTT,CASRYRGLVEPQHF
.,TRBV6-7,TRBJ2-2,.,TGTGCCACCCGAGGGACCGGGGAGCTGTTTTTT,CATRGTGELFF
.,TRBV10-3,TRBJ1-1,TRBD1,TGTGCCATCAGTGAGGGACAGGGGAGAGCTTTCTTT,CAISEGQGRAFF
.,TRBV7-9,TRBJ2-7,TRBD2,TGTGCCAGCAGTCTTCTTACCGGGACTAGCGGGAGATACGAGCAGTACTTC,CASSLLTGTSGRYEQYF
.,TRBV7-9,TRBJ2-2,TRBD2,TGTGCCAGCAGCACACCTCGGGGGGGCAACACCGGGGAGCTGTTTTTT,CASSTPRGGNTGELFF
few,TRBV15,TRBJ2-7,.,TGTGCCACCAGCAGAGGTGGTGCGGAGGGGGCCTCCTACGAGCAGTACTTC,CATSRGGAEGASYEQYF
.,TRBV12-5,TRBJ2-2,.,TGTGCTAGTGCACCGAACACCGGGGAGCTGTTTTTT,CASAPNTGELFF
.,TRBV20-1,TRBJ1-5,.,TGCAGTGCTAGTCAAAATAGCAATCAGCCCCAGCATTTT,CSASQNSNQPQHF
.,TRBV19,TRBJ2-2,TRBD2,TGTGCCAGTGAGGCTAGCGGGATGGTCACCGGGGAGCTGTTTTTT,CASEASGMVTGELFF
once,TRBV7-8,TRBJ2-5,TRBD1,TGTGCCAGCAGCTTACCAGGGGGAGAGACCCAGTACTTC,CASSLPGGETQYF
.,TRBV6-5,TRBJ1-2,TRBD1,TGTGCCAGCAGTTCCGGACAGGGCTATGGCTACACCTTC,CASSSGQGYGYTF
few,TRBV9,TRBJ2-2,TRBD1,TGTGCCAGCAGCGCCAGACAGGGCGTCACCGGGGAGCTGTTTTTT,CASSARQGVTGELFF
.,TRBV2,TRBJ2-1,TRBD2,TGTGCCAGCACCGAGAGGAGTAGCGGGACGACCAATGAGCAGTTCTTC,CASTERSSGTTNEQFF
.,TRBV6-5,TRBJ2-1,.,TGTGCCAGCGGACGGGTCAGCTCCTACAATGAGCAGTTCTTC,CASGRVSSYNEQFF
.,TRBV5-6,TRBJ1-2,.,TGTGCCAGCAGCCCCGACCATAACTATGGCTACACCTTC,CASSPDHNYGYTF
.,TRBV9,TRBJ2-3,.,TGTGCCAGCAGCTCACCTAGGGGGGGGCGCGGAGATACGCAGTATTTT,CASSSPRGGRGDTQYF
.,TRBV7-2,TRBJ1-1,.,TGTGCCAGCAGCTTAACACGGACGATGAACACTGAAGCTTTCTTT,CASSLTRTMNTEAFF
.,TRBV19,TRBJ2-2,.,TGTGCCAGTAGCTACGACTACACCGGGGAGCTGTTTTTT,CASSYDYTGELFF
.,TRBV27,TRBJ2-3,TRBD2,TGTGCCACCCTGGGGTCTAGCGGGATCACAGATACGCAGTATTTT,CATLGSSGITDTQYF